The 29 T cell receptor beta chains presented below share a single source sample, sequenced in a study of blood T cell repertoires in COVID-19. This table comes from immunoSEQ multiplex PCR, and its TCRdb copy is limited to in-frame clones, with some not included. The sample shows about 260,000 clones, approximately 86% of them seen only once. The sample was peripheral blood. These TCRs come from a man aged 40-49 years with active or convalescent COVID-19.

This clone was seen only a few times. The V gene is TRBV19, the J gene TRBJ1-2; 7 positions agree with TRBD1. V was pared by 5 bases and J by 3 bases, with 9 bases of the junction left unmatched. The CDR3 loop spans 15 amino acids. Per germline, CDR1 LNHDA and CDR2 SQIVND (reference sequence). The CDR3 DNA reads as TGTGCCAGTAGTCCTGCTAAGGGGGCAGACTATGGCTACACCTTC. Its protein is CASSPAKGADYGYTF. The full variable domain, in which reference TRBV19 and TRBJ1-2 provide the parts outside the CDR3, is DGGITQSPKYLFRKEGQNVTLSCEQNLNHDAMYWYRQDPGQGLRLIYYSQIVNDFQKGDIAEGYSVSREKKESFPLTVTSAQKNPTAFYLCASSPAKGADYGYTFGSGTRLTVV.

The chain joins TRBV3-1 (or the pseudogene TRBV3-2) to TRBJ2-7; possible D gene TRBD1, 6 bases. V dropped 6 bases and J dropped 3 bases, with 15 bases sitting between them. CDR1 and CDR2 (germline): LGHDT, YNNKEL (reference sequence). The CDR3 covers 14 residues. The CDR3 spells CASRREGGNYEQYF. As DNA, the CDR3 is TGTGCCAGCAGAAGGGAAGGGGGAAACTACGAGCAGTACTTC.

This clone was detected once. The chain employs TRBV29-1 and TRBJ1-3, with unresolved D. CDR1 SQVTM and CDR2 ANQGSEA come from the germline V gene. CDR3 size: 13 residues. Trimming cost V 5 bases and J 6 bases, with 14 bases left between them. Here the CDR3 DNA reads TGCAGCGTTTACCCATTGGGCGAAAACACCATATATTTT. Protein product: CSVYPLGENTIYF.

The rearrangement joins TRBV5-4 to TRBJ2-7, with 10 bases matching TRBD2. Germline V CDR1 and CDR2: SGHNT, YYREEE (reference sequence). The CDR3 totals 13 residues. V was clipped by 7 bases and J by 4 bases; unmatched bases: 5. The CDR3 DNA sequence: TGTGCCAGCGGGGGACTAGCGACGTACGAGCAGTACTTC. It yields the protein CASGGLATYEQYF.

J is TRBJ2-3 and V is TRBV4-2; tentatively, D is TRBD1 (5 bases). CDR1 and CDR2 from the germline V gene are LGHNA and YNFKEQ. The CDR3 length is 14 residues. Trimming pared 1 base from V and 4 bases from J, leaving 9 bases between. In DNA form, the CDR3 reads TGTGCCAGCAGCCAAGTCTCCAGGGCAGATACGCAGTATTTT. It specifies CASSQVSRADTQYF.

The rearrangement uses TRBV6-5 and TRBJ1-5, with TRBD1 as a possible D gene (5 bases). The length of the CDR3 is 12 residues. The V gene's germline CDR1 is MNHEY and CDR2 SVGAGI. Trimming stripped 8 bases from V and 7 bases from J, with 12 bases between. CDR3 bases: TGTGCCAGCCGGGAGGGGTACCAGCCCCAGCATTTT. Translated, it gives CASREGYQPQHF.

The V gene is TRBV27, the J gene TRBJ2-7; 8 nucleotides align to TRBD1. The CDR3 has 15 residues. From germline, CDR1 is MNHEY and CDR2 SMNVEV (reference sequence). The V segment lost 4 bases and the J segment 3 bases; nucleotides outside the gene matches: 8. The CDR3 loop reads CASSSTTGVGYEQYF. Written as DNA, the CDR3 is TGTGCCAGCAGTTCCACGACAGGGGTTGGCTACGAGCAGTACTTC.

The chain uses TRBV10-3 and TRBJ1-4; D might be TRBD1 (5 bases). The ends were cut back, 4 bases at V and 8 bases at J, with 8 bases in the middle. This CDR3 is built from 12 residues. Germline CDR1 and CDR2: ENHRY and SYGVKD. DNA of the CDR3: TGTGCCATCAGTGTCTCAGGGGAAAAACTGTTTTTT. Its protein product is CAISVSGEKLFF.

The chain recombines TRBV7-6 with TRBJ2-1; D is possibly TRBD2 (6 bases). Germline loops: CDR1 SGHVS, CDR2 FNYEAQ. V gave up 5 bases and J gave up 4 bases, with 21 bases separating them. The CDR3 has 17 amino acids. Written as DNA, the CDR3 is TGTGCCAGCAGCCCCCTCCCTCCCGGGAGTCGATACAATGAGCAGTTCTTC. It is translated as CASSPLPPGSRYNEQFF.

V gene TRBV7-2 combines with J gene TRBJ1-1, with D maybe TRBD1 (6 bases). CDR1 is SGHTA, CDR2 FQGNSA, per germline. The V end was cut by 5 bases, the J end by 4 bases, with 14 bases between. The CDR3 sequence is 14 residues long. As DNA, the CDR3 is TGTGCCAGCAGCCTACAGGGAAGCACCACTGAAGCTTTCTTT. Protein: CASSLQGSTTEAFF.

The chain joins TRBV28 to TRBJ2-7, with D unclear. This CDR3 spans 13 amino acids. Deletions cut 6 bases from V and 3 bases from J, with 12 bases between. Germline V lookup: CDR1 MDHEN, CDR2 SYDVKM. CDR3 nucleotide sequence: TGTGCCAGCAGGGTTTATGGAGACTACGAGCAGTACTTC. The encoded protein is CASRVYGDYEQYF.

This chain links TRBV30 with TRBJ2-1, with D uncertain. V lost 0 bases and J lost 1, with 7 bases in between. The CDR3 covers 14 residues. Germline assignment: CDR1 GTSNPN and CDR2 SVGIG (reference sequence). The CDR3 sequence is CAWSVSESYNEQFF. The CDR3 DNA reads as TGTGCCTGGAGTGTTTCGGAGTCCTACAATGAGCAGTTCTTC.

The chain is built from TRBV29-1 and TRBJ1-3; no firm D call. This CDR3 spans 15 amino acids. Trimming took off 0 bases at V and 9 bases at J, with 18 bases between the two ends. Germline V gene sequence: CDR1 SQVTM, CDR2 ANQGSEA. CDR3 DNA: TGCAGCGTTGAAGATCCTCGGACGGCCGCGGGCACCATATATTTT. This sequence encodes CSVEDPRTAAGTIYF. The full variable domain, its missing parts supplied by reference TRBV29-1 and TRBJ1-3, is SAVISQKPSRDICQRGTSLTIQCQVDSQVTMMFWYRQQPGQSLTLIATANQGSEATYESGFVIDKFPISRPNLTFSTLTVSNMSPEDSSIYLCSVEDPRTAAGTIYFGEGSWLTVV.

This rearrangement joins TRBV27 to TRBJ1-2, with D possibly being TRBD1 (5 bases). Germline V gene sequence: CDR1 MNHEY, CDR2 SMNVEV (reference sequence). CDR3 length: 13 amino acids. V lost 3 bases to trimming and J lost 3 bases, with 8 bases between them. The CDR3 loop is CASSLRGDYGYTF. The CDR3 DNA follows: TGTGCCAGCAGTTTGCGGGGGGACTATGGCTACACCTTC.

J is TRBJ2-7 and V is TRBV5-8; 7 bases match TRBD2. This CDR3 has 13 residues. V shed 5 bases, J shed 3 bases, and the junction held 5 bases outside the gene matches. CDR1 SGHTS and CDR2 YDEGEE come from the germline V gene. The CDR3: CASRERDHYEQYF. The CDR3 nucleotides read TGTGCCAGCAGAGAGCGGGATCACTACGAGCAGTACTTC.

The chain links TRBV3-1 (or the pseudogene TRBV3-2) to TRBJ1-2, with D possibly TRBD1 on 5 matching bases. V was shortened by 5 bases and J by 8 bases, with 12 bases between the two germline ends. In germline, CDR1 is LGHDT, CDR2 YNNKEL (reference sequence). The CDR3 has 12 amino acids. CDR3 DNA: TGTGCCAGCAGCGCGGGACCGGGAGGCTACACCTTC. Protein: CASSAGPGGYTF.

This chain joins TRBV19 and TRBJ2-3; 12 bases align to TRBD1. This CDR3 has 16 residues. Unmatched junction bases numbered 10, after V lost 7 bases and J lost 5 bases. Germline CDR1 is LNHDA and CDR2 is SQIVND (reference sequence). CDR3 nucleotide sequence: TGTGCCAGTACCGCCGGGACAGGGGGCGGGAAAGATACGCAGTATTTT. Its translation: CASTAGTGGGKDTQYF.

The gene calls are TRBV14 and TRBJ2-7, with a weak D call TRBD1 (5 bases). The V gene's germline CDR1 is SGHDN and CDR2 FVKESK. The CDR3 sequence is 14 residues long. V dropped 2 bases and J dropped 4 bases, with 12 bases sitting between them. CDR3 sequence reads: CASSQWQGIYEQYF. CDR3 coding DNA: TGTGCCAGCAGCCAATGGCAGGGCATTTACGAGCAGTACTTC.

The chain combines TRBV4-1 with TRBJ1-4; D unclear. This CDR3 comprises 16 residues. The germline V and J ends were trimmed by 2 bases and 0 bases, with 10 bases remaining between them. Germline lookup yields CDR1 MGHRA and CDR2 YSYEKL. This chain's CDR3 is CASSQTELTTNEKLFF. CDR3 nucleotide sequence: TGCGCCAGCAGCCAAACCGAGTTAACAACTAATGAAAAACTGTTTTTT.

The chain is built from TRBV2 and TRBJ2-2; D might be TRBD1 (7 bases). The CDR3 is made up of 16 amino acids. Germline V CDR1 and CDR2: SNHLY, FYNNEI. V gave up 2 bases and J gave up 5 bases, with 15 bases separating them. CDR3 DNA sequence: TGTGCCAGCAGTGAAAACGGGGCAGGGGGGACCGGGGAGCTGTTTTTT. Translating gives CASSENGAGGTGELFF.

The rearrangement links TRBV6-5 to TRBJ1-3, with a possible D match to TRBD1 (5 bases). Germline-derived CDR1 and CDR2 are MNHEY and SVGAGI. Trimming removed 5 bases from V and 2 bases from J, with 13 bases in between. The CDR3 runs to 15 residues. The CDR3 loop is CASSPGRATGNTIYF. CDR3 sequence (DNA): TGTGCCAGCAGTCCGGGCAGGGCGACTGGAAACACCATATATTTT.

The J gene is TRBJ2-1, the V gene TRBV6-6; TRBD2 matches 13 bases. Germline trimming cut 6 bases from V and 6 bases from J; bases unmatched to any gene: 5. The CDR3 sequence is 15 residues long. Per the germline V gene, CDR1 is MNHNY and CDR2 is SVGAGI (reference sequence). The CDR3 coding sequence is TGTGCCAGCAGCCCACTAGCGGGAGGGCTCAATGAGCAGTTCTTC. Protein sequence: CASSPLAGGLNEQFF.

The J gene is TRBJ2-1, the V gene TRBV29-1, with D maybe TRBD1 (6 bases). This CDR3 comprises 14 residues. Trimming left V 2 bases short and J 6 bases short, with 14 bases between. The germline CDR1 and CDR2 sequences are SQVTM and ANQGSEA. CDR3 DNA sequence: TGCAGCGTTGAAAGGACAGTGCGAGGCAATGAGCAGTTCTTC. It is translated as CSVERTVRGNEQFF.

The CDR3 DNA reads TGTGCCAGCAGCTTCCGTCAGGGAGGCGAAAAACTGTTTTTT. Translated: CASSFRQGGEKLFF. The J gene is TRBJ1-4, the V gene TRBV11-2; D perhaps matches TRBD1 (5 bases). Germline V gene data show CDR1 as SGHAT and CDR2 as FQNNGV. This CDR3 region has 14 residues. The V and J ends lost 3 bases and 8 bases respectively, with 13 bases between them. The complete variable domain, with remaining parts taken from reference TRBV11-2 and TRBJ1-4, reads EAGVAQSPRYKIIEKRQSVAFWCNPISGHATLYWYQQILGQGPKLLIQFQNNGVVDDSQLPKDRFSAERLKGVDSTLKIQPAKLEDSAVYLCASSFRQGGEKLFFGSGTQLSVL.

The rearrangement uses TRBV24-1 and TRBJ2-5; 10 bases are shared with TRBD1. This CDR3 is 16 amino acids long. CDR1 KGHDR and CDR2 SFDVKD come from the germline V gene. V trimming: 0 bases; J trimming: 3 bases; junction bases outside the gene matches: 3. The CDR3 loop reads CATSDLPGTGEETQYF. For the CDR3, the DNA is TGTGCCACCAGTGATTTGCCCGGGACAGGGGAAGAGACCCAGTACTTC.

This rearrangement joins TRBV5-8 to TRBJ2-7; 12 bases are a match to TRBD2. The CDR3 is made up of 17 amino acids. The germline V gene has CDR1 SGHTS and CDR2 YDEGEE. The ends lost 4 bases at V and 7 bases at J; junction bases unmatched: 15. For the CDR3, the DNA is TGTGCCAGCAGCCCCCCGCAGGCCGGGACTAGCGGGTTAGAGCAGTACTTC. This codes for CASSPPQAGTSGLEQYF. Looking up the rest from reference TRBV5-8 and TRBJ2-7 gives the full variable domain: EAGVTQSPTHLIKTRGQQATLRCSPISGHTSVYWYQQALGLGLQFLLWYDEGEERNRGNFPPRFSGRQFPNYSSELNVNALELEDSALYLCASSPPQAGTSGLEQYFGPGTRLTVT.

This chain joins TRBV4-2 and TRBJ2-2, with a tentative D call TRBD1 (5 bases). Per germline, CDR1 LGHNA and CDR2 YNFKEQ. V lost 1 base to trimming and J lost 3 bases, with 15 bases between them. This CDR3 is 17 amino acids long. The CDR3 bases are TGTGCCAGCAGCCAAGGAATAGCCAGGGCGGACACCGGGGAGCTGTTTTTT. The encoded protein is CASSQGIARADTGELFF.

This clone was counted between two and nine times. J is TRBJ1-5 and V is TRBV5-4, with 7 bases matching TRBD1. With 7 bases clipped from V and 5 bases from J, the junction kept 6 bases outside the gene matches. The CDR3 consists of 13 residues. Looked up from germline, CDR1 is SGHNT and CDR2 is YYREEE (reference sequence). In DNA, the CDR3 is TGTGCCAGCGAGGGACAGTGCGATCAGCCCCAGCATTTT. The encoded protein is CASEGQCDQPQHF.

This chain uses TRBV7-3 with TRBJ1-2; D gene unclear. Per the germline V gene, CDR1 is SGHTA and CDR2 is FQGTGA. Trimming removed 1 base at V and 8 bases at J, with 11 bases between. The CDR3 totals 13 residues. In DNA form, the CDR3 reads TGTGCCAGCAGCTTAAACCCGACTGGAGGCTACACCTTC. Translated: CASSLNPTGGYTF.